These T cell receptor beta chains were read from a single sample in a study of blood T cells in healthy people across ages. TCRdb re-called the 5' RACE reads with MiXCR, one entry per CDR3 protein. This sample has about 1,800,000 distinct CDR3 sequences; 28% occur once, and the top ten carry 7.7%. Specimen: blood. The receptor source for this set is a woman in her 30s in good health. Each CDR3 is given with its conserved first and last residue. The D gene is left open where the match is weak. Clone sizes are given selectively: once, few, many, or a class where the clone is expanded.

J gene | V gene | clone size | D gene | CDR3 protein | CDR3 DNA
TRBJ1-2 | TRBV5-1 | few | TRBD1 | CASSISSWGTGDGYTF | TGCGCCAGTTCGATCTCCTCTTGGGGGACAGGGGATGGCTACACCTTC
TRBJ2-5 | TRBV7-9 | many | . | CASSGKRAGGETQYF | TGTGCCAGCAGCGGGAAGAGAGCCGGGGGAGAGACCCAGTACTTC
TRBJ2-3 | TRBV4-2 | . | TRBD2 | CASSHGTSGGSTDTQYF | TGTGCCAGCAGCCACGGGACTAGCGGGGGTAGCACAGATACGCAGTATTTT
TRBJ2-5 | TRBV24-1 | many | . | CATSDLLGLLVETQYF | TGTGCCACCAGTGATCTACTAGGACTCTTGGTGGAGACCCAGTACTTC
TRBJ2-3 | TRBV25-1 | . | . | CASSISTDTQCF | TGTGCCAGCAGTATCAGCACAGATACGCAGTGTTTT
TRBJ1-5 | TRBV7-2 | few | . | CASSPREGQPQHF | TGTGCCAGCAGCCCCCGCGAAGGGCAGCCCCAGCATTTT
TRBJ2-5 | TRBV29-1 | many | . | CSVGGEGKTQYF | TGCAGCGTTGGCGGTGAGGGAAAGACCCAGTACTTC
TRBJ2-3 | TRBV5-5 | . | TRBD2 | CASSLGLAGVFTDTQYF | TGTGCCAGCAGCTTGGGTCTAGCGGGGGTGTTCACAGATACGCAGTATTTT
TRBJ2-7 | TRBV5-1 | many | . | CASSPEGLYEQYF | TGCGCCAGCAGCCCCGAGGGCCTTTACGAGCAGTACTTC
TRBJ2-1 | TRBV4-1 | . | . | CASSQDGGYAETQFF | TGCGCCAGCAGCCAAGATGGCGGCTATGCCGAGACCCAGTTCTTC
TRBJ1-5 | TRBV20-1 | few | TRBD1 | CNALRRGGAGNQPQHF | TGCAATGCCCTAAGGAGAGGGGGCGCCGGCAATCAGCCCCAGCATTTT
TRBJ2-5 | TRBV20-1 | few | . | CSAEGGSLETQYF | TGCAGTGCCGAGGGGGGCAGTCTAGAGACCCAGTACTTC
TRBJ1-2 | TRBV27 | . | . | CASSFSDARYGYTF | TGTGCCAGCAGTTTCTCGGACGCAAGGTATGGCTACACCTTC
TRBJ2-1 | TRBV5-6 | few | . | CASSATGREQFF | TGTGCCAGCAGCGCTACAGGGAGAGAGCAGTTCTTC
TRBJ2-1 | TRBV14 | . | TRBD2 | CASSQGSGRAGEQFF | TGTGCCAGCAGCCAAGGATCAGGGAGGGCCGGTGAGCAGTTCTTC
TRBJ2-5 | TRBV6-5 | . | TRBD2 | CASSYYQRGGPETQYF | TGTGCCAGCAGTTACTACCAGCGGGGGGGCCCTGAGACCCAGTACTTC
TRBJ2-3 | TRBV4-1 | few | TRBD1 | CASSQESRGTDTQYF | TGCGCCAGCAGCCAAGAATCCAGGGGGACAGATACGCAGTATTTT
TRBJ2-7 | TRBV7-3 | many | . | CASSAPGGEQYF | TGTGCCAGCAGCGCGCCCGGGGGCGAGCAGTACTTC
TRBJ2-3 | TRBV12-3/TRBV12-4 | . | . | CASTGPSSTDTQYF | TGTGCCAGCACAGGACCGTCTAGCACAGATACGCAGTATTTT
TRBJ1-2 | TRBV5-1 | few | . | CASSLAPTATYDYTF | TGCGCCAGCAGCTTGGCGCCGACAGCCACCTATGACTACACCTTC
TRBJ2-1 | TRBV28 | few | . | CASSWGGIRQFF | TGTGCCAGCAGTTGGGGCGGGATAAGGCAGTTCTTC
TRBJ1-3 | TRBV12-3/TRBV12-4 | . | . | CASTLAPEGWNTIYF | TGTGCCAGCACCTTAGCGCCCGAGGGATGGAACACCATATATTTT
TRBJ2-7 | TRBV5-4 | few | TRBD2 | CASSPGVAGELGEQYF | TGTGCCAGCAGCCCAGGGGTAGCGGGGGAACTGGGTGAGCAGTACTTC
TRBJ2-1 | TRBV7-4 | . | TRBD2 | CASSLALRVRGGLYNEQFF | TGTGCCAGCAGCTTAGCGCTAAGGGTACGGGGGGGCCTCTACAATGAGCAGTTCTTC
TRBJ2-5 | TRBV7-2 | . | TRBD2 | CASSPHGLAGNEQYF | TGTGCCAGCAGCCCTCACGGACTAGCGGGGAATGAGCAGTACTTC
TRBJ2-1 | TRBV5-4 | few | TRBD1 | CASSLGGETGQGNEQFF | TGTGCCAGCAGCTTAGGAGGCGAGACGGGACAGGGGAATGAGCAGTTCTTC
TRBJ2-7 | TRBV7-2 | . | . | CASSLAGGAGLNSQQYF | TGTGCCAGCAGCTTAGCCGGGGGCGCCGGTCTCAATAGCCAGCAGTACTTC
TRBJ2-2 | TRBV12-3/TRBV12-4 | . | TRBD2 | CASSLMAGGPNTGELFF | TGTGCCAGCAGTTTAATGGCGGGGGGGCCGAACACCGGGGAGCTGTTTTTT
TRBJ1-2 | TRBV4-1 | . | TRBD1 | CASSQGLQGARKGYTF | TGCGCCAGCAGCCAAGGGTTACAGGGGGCGCGAAAAGGCTACACCTTC
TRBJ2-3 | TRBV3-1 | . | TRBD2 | CASSQDLSGVGDTQYF | TGTGCCAGCAGCCAAGATCTTAGCGGGGTTGGAGATACGCAGTATTTT
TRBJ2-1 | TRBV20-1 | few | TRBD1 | CSARTGQGYNEQFF | TGCAGTGCTAGAACGGGACAGGGATACAATGAGCAGTTCTTC